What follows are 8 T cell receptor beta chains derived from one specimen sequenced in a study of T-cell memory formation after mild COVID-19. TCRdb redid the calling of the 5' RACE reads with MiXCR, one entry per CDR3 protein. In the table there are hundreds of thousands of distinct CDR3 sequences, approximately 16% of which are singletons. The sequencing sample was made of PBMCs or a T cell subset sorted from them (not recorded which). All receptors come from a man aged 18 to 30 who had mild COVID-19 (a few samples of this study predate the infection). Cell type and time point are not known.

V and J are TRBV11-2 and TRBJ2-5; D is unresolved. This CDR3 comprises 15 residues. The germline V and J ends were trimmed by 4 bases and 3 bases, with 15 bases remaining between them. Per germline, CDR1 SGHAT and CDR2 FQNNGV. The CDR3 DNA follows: TGTGCCAGCAGCTCCCTCGTTGGCGCGGAAGAGACCCAGTACTTC. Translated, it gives CASSSLVGAEETQYF.

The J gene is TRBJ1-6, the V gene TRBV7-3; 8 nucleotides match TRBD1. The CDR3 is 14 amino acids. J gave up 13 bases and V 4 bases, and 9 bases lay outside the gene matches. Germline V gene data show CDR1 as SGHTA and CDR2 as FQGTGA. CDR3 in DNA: TGTGCCAGCAGCTCACAGGGGGGATTCACCCCCCTCCACTTT. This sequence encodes CASSSQGGFTPLHF. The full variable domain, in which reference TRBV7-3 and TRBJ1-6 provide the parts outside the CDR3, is GAGVSQTPSNKVTEKGKYVELRCDPISGHTALYWYRQSLGQGPEFLIYFQGTGAADDSGLPNDRFFAVRPEGSVSTLKIQRTERGDSAVYLCASSSQGGFTPLHFGNGTRLTVT.

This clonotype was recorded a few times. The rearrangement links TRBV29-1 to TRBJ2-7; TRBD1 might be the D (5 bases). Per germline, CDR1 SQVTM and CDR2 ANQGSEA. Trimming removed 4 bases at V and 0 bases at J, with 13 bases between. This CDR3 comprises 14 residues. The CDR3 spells CSVAGASGSYEQYF. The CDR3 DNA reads TGCAGCGTTGCTGGGGCTTCGGGCTCCTACGAGCAGTACTTC.

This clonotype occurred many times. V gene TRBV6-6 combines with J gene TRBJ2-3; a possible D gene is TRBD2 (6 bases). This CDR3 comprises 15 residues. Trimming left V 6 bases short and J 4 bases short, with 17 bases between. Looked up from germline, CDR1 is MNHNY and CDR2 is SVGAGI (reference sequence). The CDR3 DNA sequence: TGTGCCAGCAGACTTAGCGGCACCGGCGCAGATACGCAGTATTTT. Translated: CASRLSGTGADTQYF.

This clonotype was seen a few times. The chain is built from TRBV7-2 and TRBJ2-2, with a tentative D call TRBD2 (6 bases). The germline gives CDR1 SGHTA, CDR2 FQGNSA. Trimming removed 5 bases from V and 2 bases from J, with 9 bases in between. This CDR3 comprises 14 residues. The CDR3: CASSIGGNTGELFF. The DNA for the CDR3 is TGTGCCAGCAGCATCGGGGGAAACACCGGGGAGCTGTTTTTT.

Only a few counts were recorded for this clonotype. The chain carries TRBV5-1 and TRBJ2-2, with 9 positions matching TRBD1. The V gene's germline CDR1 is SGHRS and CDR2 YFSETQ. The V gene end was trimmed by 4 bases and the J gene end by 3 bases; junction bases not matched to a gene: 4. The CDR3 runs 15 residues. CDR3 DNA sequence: TGCGCCAGCAGCACTCGGACAGGGGACACCGGGGAGCTGTTTTTT. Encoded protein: CASSTRTGDTGELFF.

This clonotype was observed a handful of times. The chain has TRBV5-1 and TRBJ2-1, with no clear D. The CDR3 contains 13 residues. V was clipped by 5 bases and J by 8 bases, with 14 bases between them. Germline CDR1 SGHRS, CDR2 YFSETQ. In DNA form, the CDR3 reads TGCGCCAGCAGTGGGCTACGTATCGATGAGCAGTTCTTC. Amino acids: CASSGLRIDEQFF.

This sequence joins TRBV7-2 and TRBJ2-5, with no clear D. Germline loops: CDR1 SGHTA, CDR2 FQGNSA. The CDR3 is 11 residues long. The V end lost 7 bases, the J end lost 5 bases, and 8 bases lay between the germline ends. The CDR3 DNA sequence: TGTGCCAGCACTACCAGGGAGACCCAGTACTTC. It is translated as CASTTRETQYF.